This T cell receptor (beta chain) was retrieved from a study of blood T cell repertoires in COVID-19. Study context: Acute and convalescent COVID-19 samples came from the United States, Italy and Spain. Sample material is recorded as cDNA or gDNA derived from T cells, B-cell-depleted T cells, or PBMCs.

The J segment lost 4 bases and the V segment lost 1 base, leaving 10 bases of the junction unmatched. Germline lookup yields CDR1 SGDLS and CDR2 YYNGEE. The CDR3 totals 16 residues. Enrollment of patients from Seattle took place during active infection, with longitudinal follow-up. Per the original methods: Nucleated cell number was recorded as an estimate derived from reference gene primer amplification. Sequencing used immunoSEQ multiplex PCR; TCRdb keeps in-frame clones, though not all of them. The V and J calls and clone size were taken over from that table, and D and trimming were inferred from the DNA. The table records fewer than 350,000 clones, approximately 90% of them present only once.

This chain uses TRBV9 with TRBJ1-1, with TRBD1 identical over 7 bases. The sample was peripheral blood. The clonotype was recovered from a man aged 25 to 45 with COVID-19, enrolled during active disease. CDR3 protein: CASSVTGDPRGTEAFF. The CDR3, as DNA: TGTGCCAGCAGCGTAACAGGGGACCCGAGGGGCACTGAAGCTTTCTTT.